This TCR beta chain was retrieved from a study of blood T cell repertoires in COVID-19. Study-wide background: T cells, B-cell-depleted T cells, or PBMCs provided the cDNA or gDNA that served as material.

Germline V gives CDR1 MGHDK, CDR2 SYGVNS. Between the trimmed V and J ends, which lost 6 bases and 4 bases, there was a span of 12 bases. This CDR3 comprises 13 residues. Sequenced by immunoSEQ multiplex PCR; TCRdb stores in-frame clones only, minus some. The data contain around 230,000 clones, roughly 88% of them seen just once; the ten biggest clones take up 2% to 2.5%. The specimen sequenced was peripheral blood. This sequence was found in a man aged 25 to 40 who had recovered from COVID-19. The J gene is TRBJ1-2, the V gene TRBV25-1, with a weak D call TRBD1 (5 bases). The CDR3, as DNA: TGTGCCAGCAGCTCTCAGGGCCCCTATGGCTACACCTTC. Its translation: CASSSQGPYGYTF.